This T cell receptor (beta chain) was observed in a study of blood T cell repertoires in COVID-19. Study overall: Specimens from acute and convalescent COVID-19 originated in the United States, Italy and Spain. In each case, the material was cDNA or gDNA derived from T cells, B-cell-depleted T cells, or PBMCs.

CDR1 is MDHEN and CDR2 is SYDVKM in the germline V gene. The CDR3 is 14 amino acids. V trimming: 3 bases; J trimming: 5 bases; junction bases outside the gene matches: 7. As processed by the authors: Estimated nucleated cell counts came from reference gene primer amplification. Measured with immunoSEQ multiplex PCR; TCRdb has only the in-frame clones, and not every one. That table supplies the V and J calls and clone size; D and trimming were determined from the DNA. This sample carries about 97,000 clones, 70% to 90% of them seen once, and the ten largest clones take 2% to 2.5%. The chain joins TRBV28 to TRBJ2-7; 7 bases line up with TRBD1. Sequenced sample: peripheral blood. This TCR came from a middle-aged man with active COVID-19. CDR3 sequence reads: CASSFLTGRNEQYF. As DNA, the CDR3 is TGTGCCAGCAGTTTCCTGACAGGGCGGAACGAGCAGTACTTC.